The sequence of this T cell receptor (beta chain) was determined in a study of T cell changes during pregnancy in multiple sclerosis. The germline CDR1 and CDR2 sequences are SGHAT and FQNNGV. V lost 0 bases, J lost 3 bases, and 6 bases lay in between. The length of the CDR3 is 13 residues. Method: immunoSEQ multiplex PCR; TCRdb's copy keeps in-frame clones and lacks some. This table holds tens of thousands of clones, 90% to 95% found once. The TCR was taken from a female donor with multiple sclerosis, enrolled in a pregnancy study. The chain recombines TRBV11-2 with TRBJ2-7, with no clear D. Material: CD4+ T cells from peripheral blood mononuclear cells, obtained in the second trimester of pregnancy. This CDR3 is CASSLESVYEQYF. Here the CDR3 DNA reads TGTGCCAGCAGCTTAGAGTCCGTCTACGAGCAGTACTTC. The variable domain in full, with the rest retrieved from reference TRBV11-2 and TRBJ2-7, is EAGVAQSPRYKIIEKRQSVAFWCNPISGHATLYWYQQILGQGPKLLIQFQNNGVVDDSQLPKDRFSAERLKGVDSTLKIQPAKLEDSAVYLCASSLESVYEQYFGPGTRLTVT.